A selection of T cell receptor beta chains follows, all from one sample in a study of blood T cell repertoires in COVID-19. TCRdb's copy holds only in-frame clones and misses some; the assay was immunoSEQ multiplex PCR. The data contain 150,000 to 180,000 clones, nearly 80% of them singletons. Source material: peripheral blood. All receptors come from a man older than 75 with acute or convalescent COVID-19. Both conserved end residues are part of each CDR3. A D gene is named only where the DNA matches it firmly. Expanded clones get a size class; other rows say once, few or many, or leave the size out.

j_call: TRBJ2-7; v_call: TRBV6-5; clone_size: .; d_call: .; cdr3_aa: CAGGLNALYEQYF; cdr3_nt: TGTGCCGGCGGACTCAACGCTCTCTACGAGCAGTACTTC
j_call: TRBJ2-7; v_call: TRBV20-1; clone_size: once; d_call: TRBD2; cdr3_aa: CSASSGAGSYEQYF; cdr3_nt: TGCAGTGCTAGTAGCGGGGCGGGCTCCTACGAGCAGTACTTC
j_call: TRBJ2-1; v_call: TRBV5-1; clone_size: .; d_call: TRBD2; cdr3_aa: CASSSLAGGTNEQFF; cdr3_nt: TGCGCCAGCAGCTCTCTAGCGGGGGGAACGAATGAGCAGTTCTTC
j_call: TRBJ2-3; v_call: TRBV6-5; clone_size: .; d_call: TRBD2; cdr3_aa: CASSYSGGVGDTQYF; cdr3_nt: TGTGCCAGCAGTTACTCCGGGGGGGTGGGAGATACGCAGTATTTT
j_call: TRBJ2-5; v_call: TRBV18; clone_size: .; d_call: TRBD2; cdr3_aa: CASSPRLARETQYF; cdr3_nt: TGTGCCAGCTCACCTCGACTAGCTAGAGAGACCCAGTACTTC
j_call: TRBJ1-1; v_call: TRBV12-5; clone_size: few; d_call: TRBD1; cdr3_aa: CASGLLSTGSTEAFF; cdr3_nt: TGTGCTAGTGGTTTGCTCTCGACAGGGAGTACTGAAGCTTTCTTT
j_call: TRBJ1-1; v_call: TRBV12-3/TRBV12-4; clone_size: .; d_call: .; cdr3_aa: CASSFGNTEAFF; cdr3_nt: TGTGCCAGCAGTTTCGGGAACACTGAAGCTTTCTTT
j_call: TRBJ1-4; v_call: TRBV11-3; clone_size: .; d_call: .; cdr3_aa: CASSSTTFATNEKLFF; cdr3_nt: TGTGCCAGCAGCTCAACGACATTTGCAACTAATGAAAAACTGTTTTTT
j_call: TRBJ2-2; v_call: TRBV5-4; clone_size: few; d_call: .; cdr3_aa: CASSLTRNTGELFF; cdr3_nt: TGTGCCAGCAGCTTGACTCGAAACACCGGGGAGCTGTTTTTT
j_call: TRBJ2-2; v_call: TRBV19; clone_size: .; d_call: TRBD2; cdr3_aa: CASSRTSGGFGELFF; cdr3_nt: TGTGCCAGTAGTCGGACTAGCGGGGGGTTTGGGGAGCTGTTTTTT
j_call: TRBJ1-4; v_call: TRBV7-9; clone_size: .; d_call: .; cdr3_aa: CASSLDGGENEKLFF; cdr3_nt: TGTGCCAGCAGCCTGGACGGAGGTGAAAATGAAAAACTGTTTTTT
j_call: TRBJ2-4; v_call: TRBV5-1; clone_size: .; d_call: TRBD1; cdr3_aa: CASSLEGTGINIQYF; cdr3_nt: TGCGCCAGCAGCTTGGAGGGGACAGGGATAAACATTCAGTACTTC
j_call: TRBJ2-2; v_call: TRBV5-4; clone_size: .; d_call: .; cdr3_aa: CASSLPDWMNTGELFF; cdr3_nt: TGTGCCAGCAGCCTCCCTGACTGGATGAACACCGGGGAGCTGTTTTTT
j_call: TRBJ2-1; v_call: TRBV7-8; clone_size: once; d_call: TRBD2; cdr3_aa: CASSSLAGDPFSYNEQFF; cdr3_nt: TGTGCCAGCAGCTCACTAGCGGGGGATCCTTTCTCCTACAATGAGCAGTTCTTC
j_call: TRBJ1-6; v_call: TRBV6-5; clone_size: .; d_call: .; cdr3_aa: CASSPGGGRSSPLHF; cdr3_nt: TGTGCCAGCAGTCCGGGGGGGGGAAGGAGTTCACCCCTCCACTTT
j_call: TRBJ2-7; v_call: TRBV30; clone_size: .; d_call: TRBD1; cdr3_aa: CAWRETGRVSYEQYF; cdr3_nt: TGTGCCTGGAGAGAGACAGGGAGAGTGTCCTACGAGCAGTACTTC
j_call: TRBJ2-3; v_call: TRBV7-3; clone_size: .; d_call: .; cdr3_aa: CASSLDSTTQYF; cdr3_nt: TGTGCCAGCAGCCTAGACAGCACTACGCAGTATTTT
j_call: TRBJ2-1; v_call: TRBV11-3; clone_size: .; d_call: TRBD1; cdr3_aa: CASSLGTRGHGEQFF; cdr3_nt: TGTGCCAGCAGCTTAGGGACGAGGGGGCACGGTGAGCAGTTCTTC
j_call: TRBJ1-3; v_call: TRBV30; clone_size: .; d_call: .; cdr3_aa: CAWSLSHRSGNTIYF; cdr3_nt: TGTGCCTGGAGTCTGAGCCACCGATCTGGAAACACCATATATTTT
j_call: TRBJ1-2; v_call: TRBV28; clone_size: .; d_call: TRBD1; cdr3_aa: CASSLPTGGYGYTF; cdr3_nt: TGTGCCAGCAGTTTACCTACAGGGGGCTATGGCTACACCTTC
j_call: TRBJ2-7; v_call: TRBV7-6; clone_size: .; d_call: .; cdr3_aa: CASSSFSGRFWEQYF; cdr3_nt: TGTGCCAGCAGTTCCTTCTCAGGGCGGTTTTGGGAGCAGTACTTC
j_call: TRBJ1-6; v_call: TRBV9; clone_size: few; d_call: .; cdr3_aa: CASSPGDSYNSPLHF; cdr3_nt: TGTGCCAGCAGCCCAGGGGACTCCTATAATTCACCCCTCCACTTT
j_call: TRBJ1-5; v_call: TRBV28; clone_size: .; d_call: .; cdr3_aa: CASSWQGAYQPQHF; cdr3_nt: TGTGCCAGCAGTTGGCAAGGGGCGTATCAGCCCCAGCATTTT
j_call: TRBJ2-1; v_call: TRBV3-1/TRBV3-2; clone_size: .; d_call: TRBD2; cdr3_aa: CASSRSISGGASYNEQFF; cdr3_nt: TGTGCCAGCAGCCGGTCCATAAGCGGGGGGGCCTCCTACAATGAGCAGTTCTTC
j_call: TRBJ2-5; v_call: TRBV2; clone_size: .; d_call: .; cdr3_aa: CAGSGGVETQYF; cdr3_nt: TGTGCCGGCTCTGGCGGGGTGGAGACCCAGTACTTC
j_call: TRBJ2-1; v_call: TRBV21-1; clone_size: .; d_call: .; cdr3_aa: CASSKVSSGGSNEQFF; cdr3_nt: TGTGCCAGCAGCAAAGTATCGAGCGGGGGTAGTAATGAGCAGTTCTTC
j_call: TRBJ1-6; v_call: TRBV19; clone_size: .; d_call: .; cdr3_aa: CASLGQVSPLHF; cdr3_nt: TGTGCCTCTCTCGGTCAAGTGTCACCCCTCCACTTT
j_call: TRBJ1-1; v_call: TRBV14; clone_size: .; d_call: .; cdr3_aa: CASSPHPENWNTEAFF; cdr3_nt: TGTGCCAGCAGCCCTCACCCGGAGAACTGGAACACTGAAGCTTTCTTT
j_call: TRBJ2-7; v_call: TRBV6-6; clone_size: .; d_call: .; cdr3_aa: CASSYVEEQYF; cdr3_nt: TGTGCCAGCAGTTACGTGGAGGAGCAGTACTTC
j_call: TRBJ1-4; v_call: TRBV4-1; clone_size: few; d_call: .; cdr3_aa: CASSRQTESTNEKLFF; cdr3_nt: TGCGCCAGCAGCCGCCAGACAGAATCAACTAATGAAAAACTGTTTTTT
j_call: TRBJ2-1; v_call: TRBV6-5; clone_size: .; d_call: TRBD1; cdr3_aa: CASRTGQRTYNEQFF; cdr3_nt: TGTGCCAGCAGAACGGGACAGAGGACGTACAATGAGCAGTTCTTC
j_call: TRBJ2-1; v_call: TRBV6-6; clone_size: .; d_call: TRBD2; cdr3_aa: CASSTAGTSGYNEQFF; cdr3_nt: TGTGCCAGCAGCACTGCCGGGACTAGCGGTTACAATGAGCAGTTCTTC
j_call: TRBJ2-1; v_call: TRBV11-2; clone_size: .; d_call: .; cdr3_aa: CASSFIGRDNEQFF; cdr3_nt: TGTGCCAGCAGCTTTATCGGCAGGGACAATGAGCAGTTCTTC
j_call: TRBJ1-1; v_call: TRBV5-1; clone_size: few; d_call: .; cdr3_aa: CASSLARGTTEAFF; cdr3_nt: TGCGCCAGCAGCTTGGCCCGGGGGACCACTGAAGCTTTCTTT
j_call: TRBJ1-6; v_call: TRBV6-1; clone_size: .; d_call: .; cdr3_aa: CASSPTGYNSPLHF; cdr3_nt: TGTGCCAGCAGTCCAACAGGGTATAATTCACCCCTCCACTTT
j_call: TRBJ2-7; v_call: TRBV10-3; clone_size: .; d_call: TRBD1; cdr3_aa: CAISAHGQAEQYF; cdr3_nt: TGTGCCATCAGTGCGCACGGACAGGCCGAGCAGTACTTC
j_call: TRBJ1-1; v_call: TRBV19; clone_size: .; d_call: .; cdr3_aa: CASSQAQRAFF; cdr3_nt: TGTGCCAGTAGTCAAGCGCAAAGGGCTTTCTTT
j_call: TRBJ2-5; v_call: TRBV19; clone_size: few; d_call: .; cdr3_aa: CASSMFKETQYF; cdr3_nt: TGTGCCAGTAGTATGTTCAAAGAGACCCAGTACTTC
j_call: TRBJ1-2; v_call: TRBV29-1; clone_size: .; d_call: .; cdr3_aa: CSGGAGSLYGYTF; cdr3_nt: TGCAGCGGGGGAGCAGGGTCCCTCTATGGCTACACCTTC
j_call: TRBJ2-2; v_call: TRBV3-1/TRBV3-2; clone_size: .; d_call: TRBD1; cdr3_aa: CASSQTGMVPIGELFF; cdr3_nt: TGTGCCAGCAGCCAGACAGGGATGGTTCCGATCGGGGAGCTGTTTTTT
j_call: TRBJ2-5; v_call: TRBV9; clone_size: .; d_call: TRBD1; cdr3_aa: CASSTGQGTETQYF; cdr3_nt: TGTGCCAGCAGCACTGGACAGGGAACGGAGACCCAGTACTTC
j_call: TRBJ1-3; v_call: TRBV5-6; clone_size: .; d_call: TRBD1; cdr3_aa: CASSFDRVRSGNTIYF; cdr3_nt: TGTGCCAGCAGCTTCGACAGGGTAAGATCCGGAAACACCATATATTTT
j_call: TRBJ1-1; v_call: TRBV7-2; clone_size: .; d_call: .; cdr3_aa: CASTIAGGRAEAFF; cdr3_nt: TGTGCCAGCACCATAGCGGGGGGGCGGGCTGAAGCTTTCTTT
j_call: TRBJ2-2; v_call: TRBV4-2; clone_size: once; d_call: .; cdr3_aa: CASSQGGDNTGELFF; cdr3_nt: TGTGCCAGCAGCCAAGGGGGCGATAACACCGGGGAGCTGTTTTTT
j_call: TRBJ2-3; v_call: TRBV29-1; clone_size: once; d_call: .; cdr3_aa: CSVERPGTDTQYF; cdr3_nt: TGCAGCGTTGAGAGGCCCGGGACAGATACGCAGTATTTT
j_call: TRBJ1-2; v_call: TRBV3-1/TRBV3-2; clone_size: .; d_call: .; cdr3_aa: CASSPRGDGYTF; cdr3_nt: TGTGCCAGCAGCCCCCGGGGGGATGGCTACACCTTC